The 9 T cell receptor beta chains presented below share a single source sample, sequenced in a study of a mutant IDH1 vaccine in newly diagnosed glioma. These receptors' antigens are unknown. Measured with immunoSEQ multiplex PCR; TCRdb has only the in-frame clones, and not every one. The sample carries 50,000 to 60,000 clones, more than 70% recorded once. The time point is: week 5, during vaccination. A single vaccine dose contained 300 ug of mutant IDH1 20-mer peptide, and topical imiquimod was used with it. The starting material was PBMCs, obtained from a glioma patient whose treatment included an IDH1 peptide vaccine. Receptors were obtained from a man in his fifties with glioma.

The gene calls are TRBV18 and TRBJ2-5; no clear D gene. The CDR3 runs to 14 residues. V was clipped by 0 bases and J by 5 bases, with 10 bases between them. CDR1 KGHSH and CDR2 LQKENI come from the germline V gene. CDR3 in amino acids: CASSPPSVLETQYF. In DNA, the CDR3 is TGTGCCAGCTCACCACCTTCGGTGCTTGAGACCCAGTACTTC.

The chain recombines TRBV30 with TRBJ2-7; D unclear. V was pared by 0 bases and J by 6 bases, with 6 bases between. CDR1 is GTSNPN, CDR2 SVGIG, per germline (reference sequence). The length of the CDR3 is 11 residues. The CDR3 sequence is CAWSVGGEQYF. Here the CDR3 DNA reads TGTGCCTGGAGTGTGGGCGGCGAGCAGTACTTC.

The V gene is TRBV9, the J gene TRBJ1-2, with unresolved D. Per the germline V gene, CDR1 is SGDLS and CDR2 is YYNGEE. V lost 4 bases and J 5 bases, leaving 18 bases between the germline ends. This CDR3 contains 15 residues. CDR3 in amino acids: CASSPSGQSLYGYTF. DNA of the CDR3: TGTGCCAGCAGCCCCAGCGGGCAGTCTCTGTATGGCTACACCTTC.

The chain is built from TRBV9 and TRBJ2-1, with TRBD1 matching over 8 bases. Germline V gene data show CDR1 as SGDLS and CDR2 as YYNGEE. The CDR3 covers 14 residues. The ends lost 0 bases at V and 8 bases at J; junction bases unmatched: 4. CDR3 coding DNA: TGTGCCAGCAGCGTAGACCACAGGGGGGATGAGCAGTTCTTC. This sequence encodes CASSVDHRGDEQFF.

This chain links TRBV7-9 with TRBJ1-4; D uncertain. V was trimmed by 2 bases and J by 5 bases, leaving 12 bases between them. The germline V gene has CDR1 SEHNR and CDR2 FQNEAQ (reference sequence). The CDR3 length is 15 residues. The CDR3 sequence is CASSLLGTRNEKLFF. Here the CDR3 DNA reads TGTGCCAGCAGCTTATTGGGCACTCGAAATGAAAAACTGTTTTTT.

As concerns this clone: The sample contains more than one DNA sequence encoding this CDR3. This chain's CDR3 is CASSQVGGTEAFF. Here the CDR3 DNA reads TGCGCCAGCAGCCAAGTCGGTGGGACTGAAGCTTTCTTT. The J gene is TRBJ1-1, the V gene TRBV4-3; D unresolved. The CDR3 spans 13 residues. The V gene's germline CDR1 is LGHNA and CDR2 YSLEER. V was pared by 1 base and J by 5 bases, with 8 bases between.

This clone has just a few counts. V usage is TRBV6-1 and J usage is TRBJ1-1; D unclear. CDR1 is MNHNS, CDR2 SASEGT, per germline. This CDR3 region has 12 residues. V lost 8 bases to trimming and J lost 11 bases, with 18 bases between them. The CDR3 sequence: CASLTSYFLAFF. The CDR3 DNA is TGTGCCAGCTTAACCAGCTACTTTTTGGCTTTCTTT.

V and J are TRBV9 and TRBJ2-7; 10 bases match TRBD2. The junction had 7 bases not matched to a gene; V was cut back by 0 bases and J by 7 bases. Germline V CDR1 and CDR2: SGDLS, YYNGEE. This CDR3 has 15 amino acids. The CDR3 loop reads CASSVGLTSGDEQYF. The CDR3 coding sequence is TGTGCCAGCAGCGTAGGGTTAACTAGCGGGGATGAGCAGTACTTC. The entire variable domain, with the rest obtained from reference TRBV9 and TRBJ2-7, is as follows: DSGVTQTPKHLITATGQRVTLRCSPRSGDLSVYWYQQSLDQGLQFLIQYYNGEERAKGNILERFSAQQFPDLHSELNLSSLELGDSALYFCASSVGLTSGDEQYFGPGTRLTVT.

The rearrangement links TRBV2 to TRBJ1-4, with D perhaps matching TRBD1 (5 bases). With 6 bases removed from V and 6 bases from J, the gap between germline ends came to 14 bases. Germline V gene data show CDR1 as SNHLY and CDR2 as FYNNEI. The CDR3 covers 14 residues. CDR3: CASRVRGIDEKLFF. In DNA, the CDR3 is TGTGCCAGCAGGGTTAGGGGAATTGATGAAAAACTGTTTTTT.